This passage covers 32 T cell receptor beta chains from one sample sequenced in a study of cytomegalovirus exposure and HLA in healthy donors. PCR involved 60 Vbeta and 13 Jbeta primers. Generated by immunoSEQ multiplex PCR, the TCRdb table keeps only in-frame clones and is missing some. In the table there are around 30,000 clones, approximately 87% of which are singletons. Sequencing was carried out using PBMCs. All receptors derive from a boy between 10 and 17 years old in good health and CMV-seronegative.

This sequence joins TRBV2 and TRBJ1-2, with no clear D. Germline values: CDR1 SNHLY, CDR2 FYNNEI. V was shortened by 2 bases and J by 8 bases, with 9 bases between the two germline ends. This CDR3 is 12 amino acids long. The CDR3 DNA sequence: TGTGCCAGCAGTGAACGGGCGGGAGGCTACACCTTC. As protein: CASSERAGGYTF.

This clone was recorded once. The chain couples TRBV18 to TRBJ2-7; D not certain. With 3 bases removed from V and 3 bases from J, the gap between germline ends came to 21 bases. This CDR3 has 17 residues. Germline V lookup: CDR1 KGHSH, CDR2 LQKENI. Here the CDR3 reads CASSPGRVARSIYEQYF. As DNA, the CDR3 is TGTGCCAGCTCACCCGGCCGCGTGGCGAGGTCCATCTACGAGCAGTACTTC.

V and J are TRBV9 and TRBJ2-1; D is ambiguous. The V end lost 0 bases, the J end lost 7 bases, and 14 bases lay between the germline ends. The CDR3 is 15 amino acids. Per the germline V gene, CDR1 is SGDLS and CDR2 is YYNGEE. This chain's CDR3 is CASSVVVGYGNEQFF. CDR3 in DNA: TGTGCCAGCAGCGTAGTAGTCGGGTACGGAAATGAGCAGTTCTTC. Full variable domain (rest looked up from reference TRBV9 and TRBJ2-1): DSGVTQTPKHLITATGQRVTLRCSPRSGDLSVYWYQQSLDQGLQFLIQYYNGEERAKGNILERFSAQQFPDLHSELNLSSLELGDSALYFCASSVVVGYGNEQFFGPGTRLTVL.

With regard to this clone: The junction does not match germline at one end; this may be a read error. V and J are TRBV2 and TRBJ2-7, with TRBD2 matching over 7 bases. The CDR3 contains 11 residues. Germline V lookup: CDR1 SNHLY, CDR2 FYNNEI. CDR3 bases: TGTGCCAGCGAAGAACGGGCGGGGGTACTCTTC. This gives the protein CASEERAGVLF.

This clone was detected once. The chain recombines TRBV6-1 with TRBJ2-3, with 11 bases aligning to TRBD2. V shed 5 bases and J 6 bases; nucleotides not matched to a gene: 7. In germline, CDR1 is MNHNS, CDR2 SASEGT. The CDR3 is 15 amino acids. CDR3 DNA sequence: TGTGCCAGCAGTTCACTAGCGGGGGAGGGGGATACGCAGTATTTT. This translates into CASSSLAGEGDTQYF.

J is TRBJ2-1 and V is TRBV29-1; TRBD2 matches 8 bases. The CDR3 has 16 amino acids. Germline V lookup: CDR1 SQVTM, CDR2 ANQGSEA. The V gene end was trimmed by 4 bases and the J gene end by 4 bases; junction bases not matched to a gene: 12. The CDR3 spells CSVAPSGGGHYNEQFF. CDR3 nucleotide sequence: TGCAGCGTTGCACCCTCTGGCGGGGGGCATTACAATGAGCAGTTCTTC.

The V and J genes are TRBV5-1 and TRBJ2-2; 7 nucleotides align to TRBD1. The CDR3 loop spans 16 amino acids. After removal of 4 bases from V and 10 bases from J, the junction contained 16 bases not matched to a gene. The germline CDR1 and CDR2 sequences are SGHRS and YFSETQ. The CDR3 coding sequence is TGCGCCAGCAGCCCACTATTTCCGGGACAGCTATCGGAGCTGTTTTTT. Residues: CASSPLFPGQLSELFF.

V gene TRBV28 combines with J gene TRBJ1-4; D gene unclear. Trimming removed 7 bases from V and 3 bases from J, with 15 bases in between. Germline values: CDR1 MDHEN, CDR2 SYDVKM. The CDR3 is made up of 15 amino acids. The CDR3 spells CASTDGGDANEKLFF. The CDR3 DNA reads as TGTGCCAGCACCGACGGCGGGGATGCTAATGAAAAACTGTTTTTT. Using reference TRBV28 and TRBJ1-4 for the parts outside the CDR3, the full variable domain is DVKVTQSSRYLVKRTGEKVFLECVQDMDHENMFWYRQDPGLGLRLIYFSYDVKMKEKGDIPEGYSVSREKKERFSLILESASTNQTSMYLCASTDGGDANEKLFFGSGTQLSVL.

This clone was seen more than once but under ten times. V is TRBV7-9 and J is TRBJ2-1; D possibly corresponds to TRBD1 (6 bases). Per germline, CDR1 SEHNR and CDR2 FQNEAQ (reference sequence). The CDR3 has 13 amino acids. Trimming removed 5 bases from V and 9 bases from J, with 14 bases in between. CDR3 in amino acids: CASSVQGFAEQFF. The CDR3 DNA sequence: TGTGCCAGCAGCGTACAGGGTTTCGCTGAGCAGTTCTTC.

In this sample, this clone turned up a few times. The chain uses TRBV7-8 and TRBJ1-5; 8 bases agree with TRBD1. The CDR3 is 15 residues long. With V trimmed by 5 bases and J by 7 bases, 10 bases remained unmatched. Germline V gene data show CDR1 as SGHVS and CDR2 as FQNEAQ. The CDR3 sequence: CASSDRAGGAQPQHF. The CDR3 DNA reads TGTGCCAGCAGCGACCGGGCAGGGGGCGCACAGCCCCAGCATTTT.

This rearrangement joins TRBV5-1 to TRBJ1-6; no firm D call. The germline V gene encodes CDR1 SGHRS and CDR2 YFSETQ. The CDR3 contains 14 residues. V was cut by 4 bases and J by 7 bases, with 12 bases left in between. The CDR3 spells CASSLRTGNSPLHF. CDR3 nucleotides: TGCGCCAGCAGCCTCCGGACGGGGAATTCACCCCTCCACTTT.

This chain links TRBV13 with TRBJ2-1; 7 positions match TRBD2. The ends lost 5 bases at V and 2 bases at J; junction bases unmatched: 9. CDR3 length equals 16 residues. Germline values: CDR1 PRHDT, CDR2 FYEKMQ (reference sequence). The CDR3 coding sequence is TGTGCCAGCAGCGGCGTCGGGGAGGGCACCTACAATGAGCAGTTCTTC. Protein product: CASSGVGEGTYNEQFF.

This chain links TRBV11-3 with TRBJ2-2, with D tentatively TRBD2 (5 bases). V lost 2 bases, J lost 4 bases, and 11 bases lay in between. Germline CDR1 is SGHNT and CDR2 is YENEEA. This CDR3 is 15 amino acids long. The CDR3 is CASSLRGSITGELFF. CDR3 DNA sequence: TGTGCCAGCAGCTTACGAGGGTCGATCACCGGGGAGCTGTTTTTT.

This chain connects TRBV5-1 to TRBJ1-6; D is ambiguous. Germline CDR1 and CDR2: SGHRS and YFSETQ. CDR3 size: 13 residues. Trimming took 0 bases from V and 13 from J, leaving 11 bases between them. CDR3 loop: CASSLGALSPLHF. The CDR3 nucleotides are TGCGCCAGCAGCTTGGGTGCCCTTAGTCCCCTCCACTTT.

This chain uses TRBV6-5 with TRBJ2-4, with 8 bases aligning to TRBD2. V lost 5 bases to trimming and J lost 0 bases; unmatched junction nucleotides: 0. The CDR3 consists of 14 residues. From germline, CDR1 is MNHEY and CDR2 SVGAGI. The CDR3 loop is CASSSGGAKNIQYF. In DNA form, the CDR3 reads TGTGCCAGCAGTAGCGGGGGAGCCAAAAACATTCAGTACTTC.

The gene calls are TRBV5-1 and TRBJ1-2; no clear D gene. The CDR3 is 16 amino acids. The ends were cut back, 4 bases at V and 4 bases at J, with 20 bases in the middle. Germline lookup yields CDR1 SGHRS and CDR2 YFSETQ. DNA of the CDR3: TGCGCCAGCAGCGTATGGACCCCACCCGCGGGCTATGGCTACACCTTC. It yields the protein CASSVWTPPAGYGYTF.

The chain joins TRBV6-5 to TRBJ2-5, with a possible D match to TRBD1 (6 bases). CDR3 length: 13 residues. V was cut by 6 bases and J by 5 bases, with 13 bases left in between. The germline V gene has CDR1 MNHEY and CDR2 SVGAGI. CDR3 residues: CASSKMGAETQYF. The CDR3 nucleotides are TGTGCCAGCAGCAAAATGGGGGCTGAGACCCAGTACTTC.

The CDR3 here is CASTTLLLADSGANVLTF. CDR3 DNA: TGTGCCAGCACCACACTACTCCTTGCCGACTCTGGGGCCAACGTCCTGACTTTC. The chain recombines TRBV11-2 with TRBJ2-6; D is undetermined. This CDR3 contains 18 residues. V was trimmed by 7 bases and J by 0 bases, leaving 19 bases between them. From germline, CDR1 is SGHAT and CDR2 FQNNGV.

The genes are TRBV29-1 and TRBJ2-2; D might be TRBD1 (6 bases). This CDR3 region has 16 residues. Per germline, CDR1 SQVTM and CDR2 ANQGSEA. The V and J ends lost 7 bases and 2 bases respectively, with 20 bases between them. DNA of the CDR3: TGCAGCGGCGTCTTGACAGGTCCCACTAACACCGGGGAGCTGTTTTTT. It yields the protein CSGVLTGPTNTGELFF.

This chain uses TRBV15 with TRBJ1-4; D unresolved. The CDR3 contains 12 residues. The germline V and J ends were trimmed by 0 bases and 14 bases, with 10 bases remaining between them. Germline CDR1 LNHNV, CDR2 YYDKDF (reference sequence). The CDR3 DNA reads TGTGCCACCAGCAGAGATCGGTTCGGGCTGTTTTTT. It yields the protein CATSRDRFGLFF.

The chain employs TRBV28 and TRBJ2-3; no firm D call. This CDR3 spans 13 amino acids. The germline V and J ends were trimmed by 6 bases and 4 bases, with 11 bases remaining between them. The germline V gene encodes CDR1 MDHEN and CDR2 SYDVKM. The CDR3: CASSPVRSDTQYF. In nucleotides, the CDR3 is TGTGCCAGCAGCCCGGTGAGGTCAGATACGCAGTATTTT.

The chain couples TRBV5-4 to TRBJ2-7, with 12 nucleotides matching TRBD2. The CDR3 contains 17 residues. Germline lookup yields CDR1 SGHNT and CDR2 YYREEE (reference sequence). V was clipped by 0 bases and J by 5 bases; unmatched bases: 9. In DNA form, the CDR3 reads TGTGCCAGCAGCTTGGGGCTAGCGGGGGGGCCTGTCGACGAGCAGTACTTC. It codes for CASSLGLAGGPVDEQYF.

J is TRBJ2-5 and V is TRBV19; weak D call: TRBD1 (5 bases). CDR3 length: 15 amino acids. Per germline, CDR1 LNHDA and CDR2 SQIVND (reference sequence). V lost 3 bases and J lost 4, with 15 bases in between. As DNA, the CDR3 is TGTGCCAGTAGTATGTGGGGCGGCAGGGTAGAGACCCAGTACTTC. It specifies CASSMWGGRVETQYF.

This clone is a singleton in its sample. The gene calls are TRBV6-1 and TRBJ2-1, with 8 bases fitting TRBD2. The CDR3 covers 15 residues. Per germline, CDR1 MNHNS and CDR2 SASEGT. The V and J ends lost 8 bases and 8 bases, in that order; junction bases with no gene match: 14. The CDR3 region has the DNA TGTGCCAGCGGCCCGGGACTAGGAAGCGGCGATGAGCAGTTCTTC. This codes for CASGPGLGSGDEQFF.

J is TRBJ1-4 and V is TRBV7-8; possibly TRBD1 for D (5 bases). V lost 6 bases and J lost 6, with 14 bases in between. There are 14 residues in the CDR3. The germline V gene has CDR1 SGHVS and CDR2 FQNEAQ. CDR3 sequence (DNA): TGTGCCAGCAGTACAGGAGAGTCGGATGAAAAACTGTTTTTT. It codes for CASSTGESDEKLFF.

The chain has TRBV12-5 and TRBJ2-2; D gene unclear. Per the germline V gene, CDR1 is LGHNT and CDR2 is FRNRAP. The V end was cut by 2 bases, the J end by 6 bases, with 10 bases between. CDR3 length: 14 amino acids. The CDR3 spells CASGLPVSSGELFF. The CDR3 nucleotides read TGTGCTAGTGGTTTGCCGGTTTCCTCCGGGGAGCTGTTTTTT.

V gene TRBV11-2 combines with J gene TRBJ1-1; D not certain. The CDR3 sequence is 13 residues long. The V end was cut by 3 bases, the J end by 2 bases, with 7 bases between. Germline V gene lookup returns CDR1 SGHAT and CDR2 FQNNGV. The CDR3 sequence is CASSLVRNTEAFF. As DNA, the CDR3 is TGTGCCAGCAGCTTGGTCAGAAACACTGAAGCTTTCTTT. Complete variable domain (other parts from reference TRBV11-2 and TRBJ1-1): EAGVAQSPRYKIIEKRQSVAFWCNPISGHATLYWYQQILGQGPKLLIQFQNNGVVDDSQLPKDRFSAERLKGVDSTLKIQPAKLEDSAVYLCASSLVRNTEAFFGQGTRLTVV.

The rearrangement joins TRBV5-5 to TRBJ2-7, with D hard to call. The CDR3 covers 12 residues. Per germline, CDR1 SGHKS and CDR2 YYEKEE (reference sequence). Trimming took 4 bases from V and 4 from J, leaving 9 bases between them. In nucleotides, the CDR3 is TGTGCCAGCAGCAGGAACGGGTACGAGCAGTACTTC. Protein product: CASSRNGYEQYF.

This CDR3 is CSVETGEGRSYEQYF. CDR3 coding DNA: TGCAGCGTAGAAACAGGGGAAGGAAGATCCTACGAGCAGTACTTC. The chain joins TRBV29-1 to TRBJ2-7, with 7 bases fitting TRBD1. The germline gives CDR1 SQVTM, CDR2 ANQGSEA. The trim removed 6 bases at V and 1 base at J, leaving 12 bases unmatched. CDR3 length: 15 amino acids.

The chain carries TRBV5-1 and TRBJ1-4; tentatively, D is TRBD1 (5 bases). The CDR3 is 16 amino acids. Trimming took 0 bases from V and 6 from J, leaving 15 bases between them. CDR1 is SGHRS, CDR2 YFSETQ, per germline. The chain's CDR3 is CASSLGIGGSDEKLFF. The CDR3 DNA follows: TGCGCCAGCAGCTTGGGGATCGGGGGGTCGGATGAAAAACTGTTTTTT.

This chain joins TRBV6-4 and TRBJ1-2; possible D gene TRBD1, 6 bases. This CDR3 is 13 amino acids long. The V end was cut by 2 bases, the J end by 8 bases, with 12 bases between. Germline CDR1 MRHNA, CDR2 SNTAGT. The CDR3 spells CASSDRTVGGYTF. As DNA, the CDR3 is TGTGCCAGCAGTGACAGGACAGTTGGGGGCTACACCTTC.

The count of this clone is one. CDR3: CASSQDRLAGPYSYNEQFF. CDR3 bases: TGCGCCAGCAGCCAAGACAGACTAGCGGGGCCCTACTCCTACAATGAGCAGTTCTTC. V is TRBV4-3 and J is TRBJ2-1; 11 nucleotides agree with TRBD2. Unmatched junction bases numbered 7, after V lost 0 bases and J lost 0 bases. Per germline, CDR1 LGHNA and CDR2 YSLEER. This CDR3 is built from 19 residues.